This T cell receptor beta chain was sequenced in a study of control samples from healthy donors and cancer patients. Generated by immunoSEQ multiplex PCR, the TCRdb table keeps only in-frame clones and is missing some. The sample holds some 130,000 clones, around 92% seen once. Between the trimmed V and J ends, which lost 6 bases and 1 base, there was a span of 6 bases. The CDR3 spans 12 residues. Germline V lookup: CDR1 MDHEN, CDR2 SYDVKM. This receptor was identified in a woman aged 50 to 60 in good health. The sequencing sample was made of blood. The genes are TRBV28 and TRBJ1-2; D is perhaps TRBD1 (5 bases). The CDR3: CASRGVNYGYTF. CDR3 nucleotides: TGTGCCAGCAGAGGGGTTAACTATGGCTACACCTTC.